These 10 T cell receptor beta chains came from one sample sequenced in a study of regulatory dendritic cells for organ transplantation. These receptors have no identified antigens. TCRdb's copy holds only in-frame clones and misses some; the assay was immunoSEQ multiplex PCR. Among some 11,000 clones listed, 75% were seen once. Sorted subsets were CFSE-labeled and cultured 4 to 6 days with allogeneic dendritic cells. The specimen sequenced was memory CD4+ T cells from blood cultured with regulatory dendritic cells. Subset indicated: CD45RO+ memory T cells. These receptors all come from a human donor in good health.

Sample share makes this clone medium-sized (0.01 to 0.1%). The chain couples TRBV5-1 to TRBJ2-7; perhaps TRBD1 as D (6 bases). Trimming removed 1 base from V and 5 bases from J, with 13 bases in between. The germline gives CDR1 SGHRS, CDR2 YFSETQ. CDR3 size: 14 residues. CDR3 protein: CASSLLGADHEQYF. CDR3 nucleotides: TGCGCCAGCAGCTTGTTGGGGGCGGACCACGAGCAGTACTTC.

The gene calls are TRBV7-2 and TRBJ1-2, with TRBD1 as a possible D gene (6 bases). The CDR3 has 14 amino acids. Trimming cost V 5 bases and J 8 bases, with 18 bases left between them. CDR1 is SGHTA, CDR2 FQGNSA, per germline. CDR3: CASSPASRGSGYTF. The CDR3 region has the DNA TGTGCCAGCAGCCCCGCTTCCAGGGGTTCCGGCTACACCTTC.

V and J are TRBV4-2 and TRBJ2-1; a possible D gene is TRBD2 (6 bases). V was clipped by 1 base and J by 0 bases, with 10 bases between them. CDR1 and CDR2 from the germline V gene are LGHNA and YNFKEQ. This CDR3 comprises 16 residues. The CDR3 loop is CASSQVRGSSYNEQFF. The CDR3 region has the DNA TGTGCCAGCAGCCAAGTCCGGGGGAGCTCCTACAATGAGCAGTTCTTC.

The chain links TRBV6-6 to TRBJ2-1; D is possibly TRBD2 (5 bases). This CDR3 is 14 amino acids long. Deletions cut 8 bases from V and 5 bases from J, with 16 bases between. Germline values: CDR1 MNHNY, CDR2 SVGAGI (reference sequence). For the CDR3, the DNA is TGTGCCAGCCGCCGAGATGACGGGAACAATGAGCAGTTCTTC. The encoded protein is CASRRDDGNNEQFF.

V gene TRBV7-9 combines with J gene TRBJ2-1; 10 nucleotides agree with TRBD2. CDR3 length: 15 amino acids. V was pared by 0 bases and J by 13 bases, with 9 bases of the junction left unmatched. Germline lookup yields CDR1 SEHNR and CDR2 FQNEAQ (reference sequence). The CDR3 coding sequence is TGTGCCAGCAGCTTAGCTAGCGGGGGGCCGCAGATTCAGTTCTTC. It encodes CASSLASGGPQIQFF.

This clone is judged medium-sized (0.01 to 0.1%). The chain is built from TRBV7-9 and TRBJ1-1; weak D call: TRBD1 (6 bases). Germline V gives CDR1 SEHNR, CDR2 FQNEAQ (reference sequence). Trimming took 5 bases from V and 1 from J, leaving 14 bases between them. The CDR3 sequence is 15 residues long. CDR3 region: CASSEQTGGNTEAFF. CDR3 nucleotide sequence: TGTGCCAGCAGCGAGCAGACAGGCGGGAACACTGAAGCTTTCTTT.

The rearrangement joins TRBV4-1 to TRBJ2-3; D is undetermined. Trimming took off 0 bases at V and 8 bases at J, with 9 bases between the two ends. This CDR3 has 13 amino acids. Germline assignment: CDR1 MGHRA and CDR2 YSYEKL. CDR3 sequence (DNA): TGCGCCAGCAGCCAAGATAGAGCCGTTACGCAGTATTTT. Its protein is CASSQDRAVTQYF.

V and J are TRBV6-1 and TRBJ2-5; 9 nucleotides match TRBD2. This CDR3 comprises 17 residues. Germline V gives CDR1 MNHNS, CDR2 SASEGT. The V gene end was trimmed by 4 bases and the J gene end by 6 bases; junction bases not matched to a gene: 15. Here the CDR3 DNA reads TGTGCCAGCAGTGGTGGCGGGGGGGCCCGTCGCACGAAGACCCAGTACTTC. Translation: CASSGGGGARRTKTQYF.

The chain links TRBV27 to TRBJ1-1, with 8 bases lining up with TRBD1. V shed 2 bases, J shed 11 bases, and the junction held 7 bases outside the gene matches. The CDR3 contains 13 residues. Looked up from germline, CDR1 is MNHEY and CDR2 is SMNVEV (reference sequence). The CDR3 sequence is CASSLTGGFEAFF. As DNA, the CDR3 is TGTGCCAGCAGTTTAACAGGGGGGTTTGAGGCTTTCTTT.

The V and J genes are TRBV10-3 and TRBJ1-1, with 7 nucleotides matching TRBD1. Germline CDR1 is ENHRY and CDR2 is SYGVKD. CDR3 length: 18 amino acids. The junction had 14 bases not matched to a gene; V was cut back by 3 bases and J by 1 base. The DNA of the CDR3 is TGTGCCATCAGTGAAAGAACAGGGACAGCGGTTGGGAACACTGAAGCTTTCTTT. Amino acid sequence: CAISERTGTAVGNTEAFF.